This T cell receptor beta chain was sequenced during a study of blood T cell repertoires in COVID-19. This clone was detected once. Per germline, CDR1 SGHAT and CDR2 FQNNGV. The ends were cut back, 5 bases at V and 9 bases at J, with 14 bases in the middle. The CDR3 extends over 14 amino acids. Authors' data handling: Reference gene primers were amplified, and this amplification served to estimate nucleated cell counts. This table comes from immunoSEQ multiplex PCR, and its TCRdb copy is limited to in-frame clones, with some not included. V, J and clone size reflect that table, while D and trimming were determined from the DNA. The sample shows tens of thousands of clones, 65% to 85% of them seen only once.

This receptor was identified in a woman in her fifties or sixties with acute or convalescent COVID-19. What was sequenced was peripheral blood. V is TRBV11-2 and J is TRBJ1-6, with a possible D match to TRBD1 (5 bases). The DNA of the CDR3 is TGTGCCAGCAGCCTGGGGGGTGGGTTTTCACCCCTCCACTTT. This gives the protein CASSLGGGFSPLHF. Combining the CDR3 with reference TRBV11-2 and TRBJ1-6 gives the whole variable domain EAGVAQSPRYKIIEKRQSVAFWCNPISGHATLYWYQQILGQGPKLLIQFQNNGVVDDSQLPKDRFSAERLKGVDSTLKIQPAKLEDSAVYLCASSLGGGFSPLHFGNGTRLTVT.